Following are 32 T cell receptor beta chains from one sample sequenced in a study of cytomegalovirus exposure and HLA in healthy donors. The PCR had 60 Vbeta and 13 Jbeta primers. TCRdb's table, derived via immunoSEQ multiplex PCR, lists solely in-frame clones and lacks some. The table records approximately 140,000 clones, approximately 85% of them present only once. The specimen was PBMCs. Receptors were obtained from a boy between 5 and 17 years old in good health and CMV-seronegative.

Remarks on this clone: Other nucleotide sequences in the sample specify the same CDR3. This chain joins TRBV27 and TRBJ2-1; 9 bases map to TRBD1. This CDR3 has 14 amino acids. Germline lookup yields CDR1 MNHEY and CDR2 SMNVEV (reference sequence). The V and J ends lost 6 bases and 8 bases, in that order; junction bases with no gene match: 8. The CDR3 region is CASRTGGAWDEQFF. In nucleotides, the CDR3 is TGTGCCAGCAGGACAGGGGGGGCCTGGGATGAGCAGTTCTTC.

This clone was seen only once. CDR3 region: CASSQPGGAFTGYTF. For the CDR3, the DNA is TGCGCCAGCAGCCAACCAGGGGGCGCCTTTACCGGCTACACCTTC. The chain links TRBV4-1 to TRBJ1-2; 8 bases are a match to TRBD1. CDR1 and CDR2 (germline): MGHRA, YSYEKL. Germline trimming cut 2 bases from V and 8 bases from J; bases unmatched to any gene: 10. This CDR3 spans 15 amino acids.

DNA for the CDR3: TGTGCCAGCAGCTTAGGCCTGACAGGGGGCCAGCCCCAGCATTTT. Residues: CASSLGLTGGQPQHF. The chain has TRBV13 and TRBJ1-5, with 10 positions matching TRBD1. The CDR3 contains 15 residues. J was trimmed by 7 bases and V by 0 bases; bases with no gene match: 3. Per the germline V gene, CDR1 is PRHDT and CDR2 is FYEKMQ (reference sequence).

The V call is TRBV5-4, the J call TRBJ2-3; D unresolved. Germline V gene data show CDR1 as SGHNT and CDR2 as YYREEE (reference sequence). The CDR3 runs 15 residues. V was pared by 4 bases and J by 3 bases, with 15 bases between. CDR3: CASSARQRRTDTQYF. The CDR3 bases are TGTGCCAGCAGCGCCCGTCAGCGACGGACAGATACGCAGTATTTT.

This chain links TRBV7-9 with TRBJ2-7, with TRBD1 as a possible D gene (6 bases). The V and J ends lost 1 base and 6 bases respectively, with 10 bases between them. The germline CDR1 and CDR2 sequences are SEHNR and FQNEAQ (reference sequence). The CDR3 is made up of 13 amino acids. In nucleotides, the CDR3 is TGTGCCAGCAGCTTAGACAGGGCTGGCGAGCAGTACTTC. Amino acid sequence: CASSLDRAGEQYF.

This sequence joins TRBV4-3 and TRBJ1-2; D unresolved. Germline V gives CDR1 LGHNA, CDR2 YSLEER. The CDR3 consists of 16 residues. The V end was cut by 0 bases, the J end by 4 bases, with 15 bases between. Written as DNA, the CDR3 is TGCGCCAGCAGCCAAGATCGATTGGCAAGCGGCTATGGCTACACCTTC. Its protein product is CASSQDRLASGYGYTF.

The genes are TRBV6-1 and TRBJ2-3; tentative D call: TRBD1 (6 bases). CDR3 length: 13 residues. V was cut by 8 bases and J by 2 bases, with 11 bases left in between. Looked up from germline, CDR1 is MNHNS and CDR2 is SASEGT. CDR3 bases: TGTGCCAGCCACAGGGTGGCCACAGATACGCAGTATTTT. Its protein is CASHRVATDTQYF.

The chain uses TRBV9 and TRBJ2-7; 7 bases are shared with TRBD1. V was pared by 4 bases and J by 3 bases, with 10 bases of the junction left unmatched. CDR1 and CDR2 from the germline V gene are SGDLS and YYNGEE. The CDR3 consists of 15 residues. The CDR3 region has the DNA TGTGCCAGCAGCCTTAGGGGGCAGGGGGACTACGAGCAGTACTTC. Translating it yields CASSLRGQGDYEQYF.

V is TRBV7-2 and J is TRBJ1-4; TRBD1 is a possible D gene (5 bases). Germline lookup yields CDR1 SGHTA and CDR2 FQGNSA. V lost 5 bases to trimming and J lost 0 bases, with 7 bases between them. This CDR3 is 14 amino acids long. DNA of the CDR3: TGTGCCAGCAGCCCGACAGCAACTAATGAAAAACTGTTTTTT. This translates into CASSPTATNEKLFF.

The chain joins TRBV6-1 to TRBJ2-3; 11 bases match TRBD2. The CDR3 sequence is 18 residues long. From germline, CDR1 is MNHNS and CDR2 SASEGT. V lost 4 bases to trimming and J lost 2 bases; unmatched junction nucleotides: 11. In nucleotides, the CDR3 is TGTGCCAGCAGTGTCGGACAGACTAGCGGGGTGTACACAGATACGCAGTATTTT. This codes for CASSVGQTSGVYTDTQYF.

The chain joins TRBV27 to TRBJ1-2; TRBD1 matches at 8 bases. Germline V CDR1 and CDR2: MNHEY, SMNVEV (reference sequence). CDR3 length: 14 residues. The J segment lost 5 bases and the V segment lost 8 bases, leaving 10 bases of the junction unmatched. CDR3 amino acids: CASSRTGMAYGYTF. The CDR3 nucleotides are TGTGCCAGCTCGAGGACAGGGATGGCTTATGGCTACACCTTC.

The table lists this clone with a few counts. The rearrangement links TRBV27 to TRBJ1-1; 8 nucleotides match TRBD1. Germline trimming cut 6 bases from V and 4 bases from J; bases unmatched to any gene: 4. The CDR3 consists of 13 residues. The V gene's germline CDR1 is MNHEY and CDR2 SMNVEV (reference sequence). CDR3 region: CASRQGGRTEAFF. Written as DNA, the CDR3 is TGTGCCAGCAGACAGGGGGGCCGCACTGAAGCTTTCTTT.

The rearrangement uses TRBV2 and TRBJ2-7, with 8 bases matching TRBD2. The CDR3 is 15 residues long. The germline V gene has CDR1 SNHLY and CDR2 FYNNEI. J lost 2 bases, V lost 4 bases, and 7 bases had no gene match. The CDR3 region has the DNA TGTGCCAGCAGTGCTCGTAGCGGGGCAACCTACGAGCAGTACTTC. This encodes CASSARSGATYEQYF.

This sequence joins TRBV2 and TRBJ1-2; TRBD1 agrees at 7 bases. Germline V gene data show CDR1 as SNHLY and CDR2 as FYNNEI. J was trimmed by 4 bases and V by 2 bases; bases with no gene match: 4. This CDR3 has 14 amino acids. CDR3 sequence reads: CASSEQGVVYGYTF. Written as DNA, the CDR3 is TGTGCCAGCAGTGAACAGGGGGTAGTCTATGGCTACACCTTC.

This CDR3 is CASSDPAATETQYF. The CDR3, as DNA: TGTGCCAGCAGTGATCCCGCGGCCACGGAGACCCAGTACTTC. The J gene is TRBJ2-5, the V gene TRBV2; no clear D. Per germline, CDR1 SNHLY and CDR2 FYNNEI. V lost 3 bases and J lost 5, with 13 bases in between. CDR3 size: 14 residues.

The chain couples TRBV9 to TRBJ2-2; 8 bases map to TRBD2. With V trimmed by 3 bases and J by 3 bases, 16 bases remained unmatched. CDR1 is SGDLS, CDR2 YYNGEE, per germline. The CDR3 covers 19 residues. The CDR3 DNA reads TGTGCCAGCAGCGGATTGACGGGAGGGCCGGGTTGGGACACCGGGGAGCTGTTTTTT. Amino acid sequence: CASSGLTGGPGWDTGELFF.

CDR3 coding DNA: TGTGCCAGCAGTAGAGCTATGAACCAGCCCCAGCATTTT. It codes for CASSRAMNQPQHF. The chain recombines TRBV2 with TRBJ1-5; no reliable D call. V was cut by 5 bases and J by 7 bases, with 12 bases left in between. This CDR3 has 13 residues. Germline assignment: CDR1 SNHLY and CDR2 FYNNEI.

This clone appeared once. The rearrangement joins TRBV29-1 to TRBJ2-1; D is possibly TRBD2 (7 bases). Germline V gene lookup returns CDR1 SQVTM and CDR2 ANQGSEA. Trimming removed 6 bases from V and 8 bases from J, with 20 bases in between. The CDR3 sequence is 14 residues long. The DNA of the CDR3 is TGCAGCGTGTGGAGCGGAGGGGGGGATCATGAGCAGTTCTTC. It codes for CSVWSGGGDHEQFF.

This sequence joins TRBV5-8 and TRBJ2-3; D is possibly TRBD2 (6 bases). This CDR3 has 13 amino acids. V was trimmed by 0 bases and J by 10 bases, leaving 12 bases between them. Germline V gives CDR1 SGHTS, CDR2 YDEGEE. The CDR3 protein is CASSLVGTRPQYF. The CDR3 nucleotides are TGTGCCAGCAGCTTGGTGGGGACTCGTCCGCAGTATTTT.

The J gene is TRBJ2-1, the V gene TRBV14, with D possibly matching TRBD1 (5 bases). The length of the CDR3 is 13 residues. V was trimmed by 0 bases and J by 12 bases, leaving 12 bases between them. Germline-derived CDR1 and CDR2 are SGHDN and FVKESK. The CDR3 loop is CASSQEAQVRQFF. As DNA, the CDR3 is TGTGCCAGCAGCCAAGAAGCACAGGTCAGGCAGTTCTTC.

The chain combines TRBV7-8 with TRBJ1-2, with D possibly being TRBD1 (5 bases). Germline CDR1 SGHVS, CDR2 FQNEAQ. The CDR3 totals 15 residues. The V end lost 1 base, the J end lost 3 bases, and 12 bases lay between the germline ends. The CDR3 DNA reads TGTGCCAGCAGCTTAGTGGCAGGGAGGGACTATGGCTACACCTTC. It codes for CASSLVAGRDYGYTF. The full variable domain, with the rest looked up from reference TRBV7-8 and TRBJ1-2, is GAGVSQSPRYKVAKRGQDVALRCDPISGHVSLFWYQQALGQGPEFLTYFQNEAQLDKSGLPSDRFFAERPEGSVSTLKIQRTQQEDSAVYLCASSLVAGRDYGYTFGSGTRLTVV.

The chain employs TRBV4-3 and TRBJ1-1; D is uncertain. Germline V gene lookup returns CDR1 LGHNA and CDR2 YSLEER. V shed 0 bases and J shed 0 bases, with 8 bases lying between them. The CDR3 covers 15 residues. The CDR3 reads CASSQDRFMNTEAFF. CDR3 DNA sequence: TGCGCCAGCAGCCAAGACAGATTCATGAACACTGAAGCTTTCTTT.

V usage is TRBV2 and J usage is TRBJ2-7; TRBD1 matches at 10 bases. The CDR3 has 16 amino acids. Germline loops: CDR1 SNHLY, CDR2 FYNNEI. With 4 bases clipped from V and 4 bases from J, the junction kept 10 bases outside the gene matches. The CDR3 region has the DNA TGTGCCAGCAGTGTTGACAGGGGGCCACGTCAATACGAGCAGTACTTC. Amino acid sequence: CASSVDRGPRQYEQYF.

The chain couples TRBV10-3 to TRBJ2-3; the match to TRBD1 covers 7 bases. V lost 2 bases to trimming and J lost 5 bases; unmatched junction nucleotides: 10. CDR1 is ENHRY and CDR2 is SYGVKD in the germline V gene. CDR3 size: 16 residues. The CDR3: CAISEGTEESGDTQYF. The CDR3 DNA is TGTGCCATCAGTGAGGGGACAGAAGAATCCGGAGATACGCAGTATTTT.

The table lists this clone with a count of one. The J gene is TRBJ2-2, the V gene TRBV7-9; 7 bases align to TRBD2. The V gene's germline CDR1 is SEHNR and CDR2 FQNEAQ (reference sequence). The CDR3 runs to 12 residues. V lost 8 bases to trimming and J lost 6 bases; unmatched junction nucleotides: 3. The CDR3 bases are TGTGCCAGCCCCCGGGGGGCCGGGGAGCTGTTTTTT. Translating it yields CASPRGAGELFF. The variable domain in full, completed from reference TRBV7-9 and TRBJ2-2, reads DTGVSQNPRHKITKRGQNVTFRCDPISEHNRLYWYRQTLGQGPEFLTYFQNEAQLEKSRLLSDRFSAERPKGSFSTLEIQRTEQGDSAMYLCASPRGAGELFFGEGSRLTVL.

This chain links TRBV5-1 with TRBJ2-4, with 9 bases lining up with TRBD2. V lost 1 base to trimming and J lost 5 bases; unmatched junction nucleotides: 7. The length of the CDR3 is 16 residues. CDR1 is SGHRS, CDR2 YFSETQ, per germline. The CDR3 spells CASSLSGGGAENIQYF. In nucleotides, the CDR3 is TGCGCCAGCAGCTTGTCGGGCGGGGGGGCCGAAAACATTCAGTACTTC.

The chain couples TRBV5-1 to TRBJ2-3; D perhaps matches TRBD2 (6 bases). Trimming shortened V by 7 bases and J by 3 bases, and 9 bases separated the two germline ends. From germline, CDR1 is SGHRS and CDR2 YFSETQ. The CDR3 contains 12 residues. CDR3 region: CASGEATDTQYF. The CDR3 DNA follows: TGCGCCAGCGGGGAGGCAACAGATACGCAGTATTTT.

V is TRBV7-8 and J is TRBJ1-1; 8 bases align to TRBD1. The V gene end was trimmed by 4 bases and the J gene end by 3 bases; junction bases not matched to a gene: 7. Germline values: CDR1 SGHVS, CDR2 FQNEAQ. The CDR3 runs to 15 residues. This CDR3 is CASSWAGGADTEAFF. The CDR3, as DNA: TGTGCCAGCAGCTGGGCAGGGGGCGCGGACACTGAAGCTTTCTTT.

The J gene is TRBJ2-2, the V gene TRBV18; 8 bases map to TRBD2. The length of the CDR3 is 16 residues. Per the germline V gene, CDR1 is KGHSH and CDR2 is LQKENI. The V and J ends lost 2 bases and 11 bases, in that order; junction bases with no gene match: 13. CDR3 nucleotides: TGTGCCAGCTCACCATCTAACGCCCGAACTAGCGGTGAGCTGTTTTTT. This translates into CASSPSNARTSGELFF.

The chain has TRBV5-1 and TRBJ1-2; D perhaps matches TRBD1 (5 bases). Germline CDR1 reads SGHRS; CDR2 reads YFSETQ. Trimming took 1 base from V and 2 from J, leaving 9 bases between them. This CDR3 comprises 14 residues. CDR3 residues: CASSLQGMNYGYTF. The CDR3 region has the DNA TGCGCCAGCAGCTTGCAGGGAATGAACTATGGCTACACCTTC.

The chain has TRBV7-6 and TRBJ2-5; 8 nucleotides align to TRBD2. The CDR3 runs to 14 residues. Germline loops: CDR1 SGHVS, CDR2 FNYEAQ. V shed 8 bases, J shed 5 bases, and the junction held 10 bases outside the gene matches. In nucleotides, the CDR3 is TGTGCCAGCGGGGGGACTAGTGTAATTGAGACCCAGTACTTC. It translates to CASGGTSVIETQYF. The complete variable domain, with remaining parts taken from reference TRBV7-6 and TRBJ2-5, reads GAGVSQSPRYKVTKRGQDVALRCDPISGHVSLYWYRQALGQGPEFLTYFNYEAQQDKSGLPNDRFSAERPEGSISTLTIQRTEQRDSAMYRCASGGTSVIETQYFGPGTRLLVL.

The CDR3 DNA sequence: TGCGCCAGCAGGGGGCTAGCGGGAGGGTCTCGTGATGAGCAGTTCTTC. It codes for CASRGLAGGSRDEQFF. This sequence joins TRBV5-1 and TRBJ2-1; 12 bases agree with TRBD2. The CDR3 runs to 16 residues. CDR1 SGHRS and CDR2 YFSETQ come from the germline V gene. V lost 5 bases, J lost 8 bases, and 11 bases stayed unmatched.